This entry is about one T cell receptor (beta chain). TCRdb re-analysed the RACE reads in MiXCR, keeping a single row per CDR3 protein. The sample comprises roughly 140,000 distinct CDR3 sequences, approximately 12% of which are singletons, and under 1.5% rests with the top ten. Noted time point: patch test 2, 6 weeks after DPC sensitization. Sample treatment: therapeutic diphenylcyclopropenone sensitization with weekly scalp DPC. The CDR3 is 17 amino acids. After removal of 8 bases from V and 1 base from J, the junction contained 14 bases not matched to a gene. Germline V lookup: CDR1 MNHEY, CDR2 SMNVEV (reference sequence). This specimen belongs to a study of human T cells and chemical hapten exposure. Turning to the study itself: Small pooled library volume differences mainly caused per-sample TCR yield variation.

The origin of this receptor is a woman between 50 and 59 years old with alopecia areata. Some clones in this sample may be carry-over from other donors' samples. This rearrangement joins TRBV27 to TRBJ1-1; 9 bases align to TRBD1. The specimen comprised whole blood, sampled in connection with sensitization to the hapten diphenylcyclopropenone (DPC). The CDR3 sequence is CASARPGQGTRNTEAFF. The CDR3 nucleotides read TGTGCCAGCGCCAGACCGGGACAGGGAACAAGGAACACTGAAGCTTTCTTT.